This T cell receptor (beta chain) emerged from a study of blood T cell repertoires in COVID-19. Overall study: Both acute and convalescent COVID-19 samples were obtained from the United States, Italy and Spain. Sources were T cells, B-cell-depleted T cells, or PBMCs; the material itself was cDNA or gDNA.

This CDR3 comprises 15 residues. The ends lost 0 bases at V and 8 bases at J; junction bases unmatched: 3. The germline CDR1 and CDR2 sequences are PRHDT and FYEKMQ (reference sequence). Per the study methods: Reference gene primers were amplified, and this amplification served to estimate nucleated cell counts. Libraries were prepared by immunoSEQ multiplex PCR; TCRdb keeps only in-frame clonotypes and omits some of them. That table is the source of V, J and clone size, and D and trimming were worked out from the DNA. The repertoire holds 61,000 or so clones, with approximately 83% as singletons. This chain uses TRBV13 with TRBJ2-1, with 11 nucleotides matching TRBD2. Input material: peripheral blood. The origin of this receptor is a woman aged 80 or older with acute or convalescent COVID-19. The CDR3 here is CASSLGGSGGDEQFF. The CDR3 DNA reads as TGTGCCAGCAGCTTAGGCGGTAGCGGGGGGGATGAGCAGTTCTTC.